The clone carrying this T cell receptor (beta chain) was counted a few times. Its target is not known. Expressed TCRB transcripts were sequenced because the entire RNA isolate underwent reverse transcription. Naive, central memory and regulatory T cell samples averaged roughly 3.6 million reads. TCRdb's copy holds only in-frame clones and misses some; the assay was immunoSEQ multiplex PCR. The data show 900,000 or so clones, 15% to 20% seen once. The data are from a study of beta chain features in type 1 diabetes. V lost 6 bases and J lost 6, with 10 bases in between. The CDR3 contains 12 residues. Germline V gene sequence: CDR1 MNHEY, CDR2 SMNVEV (reference sequence). Study observations and caveats: Comparison showed that naive, central memory and Treg TCRB repertoires appeared more similar among patients than among healthy donors. A pattern of fewer insertions and more deletions at VDJ junctions was seen in type 1 diabetes patients.

The sequence was collected from a young woman in good health. Sequenced sample: naive CD4+ T cells from blood. The chain carries TRBV27 and TRBJ2-3; no definite D call. CDR3: CASSKNADTQYF. The CDR3 region has the DNA TGTGCCAGCAGCAAGAATGCGGATACGCAGTATTTT.